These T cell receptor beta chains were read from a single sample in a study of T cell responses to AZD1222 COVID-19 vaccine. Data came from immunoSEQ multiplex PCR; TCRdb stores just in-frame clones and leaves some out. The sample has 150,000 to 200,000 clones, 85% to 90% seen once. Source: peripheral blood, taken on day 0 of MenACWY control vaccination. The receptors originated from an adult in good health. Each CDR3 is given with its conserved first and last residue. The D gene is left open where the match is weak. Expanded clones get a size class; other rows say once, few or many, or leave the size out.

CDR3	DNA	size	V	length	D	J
CASFRAGTEAFF	TGTGCCAGCTTCCGGGCGGGCACTGAAGCTTTCTTT	NA	TRBV19	12	NA	TRBJ1-1
CASSDPGTSVVEQYF	TGTGCCAGTAGTGATCCCGGGACTAGCGTCGTGGAGCAGTACTTC	NA	TRBV19	15	TRBD2	TRBJ2-7
CASSADIDEQYF	TGTGCCAGCAGCGCGGACATTGACGAGCAGTACTTC	NA	TRBV7-8	12	NA	TRBJ2-7
CASSPIAGQGTGELFF	TGTGCCAGCTCACCAATCGCGGGACAGGGCACCGGGGAGCTGTTTTTT	NA	TRBV18	16	TRBD1	TRBJ2-2
CASSLAGANYGYTF	TGTGCCAGCAGCCTAGCAGGCGCTAACTATGGCTACACCTTC	NA	TRBV27	14	NA	TRBJ1-2
CASSLSGRGRGSSTDTQYF	TGCGCCAGCAGCTTGTCAGGCAGGGGAAGGGGTTCTAGCACAGATACGCAGTATTTT	NA	TRBV5-1	19	NA	TRBJ2-3
CASSPGGVLSGNTIYF	TGTGCCAGCTCACCAGGTGGGGTCCTCTCTGGAAACACCATATATTTT	NA	TRBV18	16	NA	TRBJ1-3
CASSPRGGNEQFF	TGTGCCAGCAGCCCCCGTGGGGGCAATGAGCAGTTCTTC	few	TRBV9	13	NA	TRBJ2-1
CASSLGGGLAGIAGELFF	TGTGCCAGCAGCTTAGGAGGGGGACTAGCGGGAATCGCCGGGGAGCTGTTTTTT	NA	TRBV7-9	18	TRBD2	TRBJ2-2
CASSQVGRGENSPLHF	TGCGCCAGCAGCCAAGTAGGGAGGGGGGAAAATTCACCCCTCCACTTT	NA	TRBV4-1	16	NA	TRBJ1-6
CASRDTSGSGTDTQYF	TGTGCCAGCAGAGATACTAGCGGGAGTGGCACAGATACGCAGTATTTT	NA	TRBV2	16	TRBD2	TRBJ2-3
CATTYSGANVLTF	TGTGCCACGACTTACTCTGGGGCCAACGTCCTGACTTTC	NA	TRBV19	13	NA	TRBJ2-6
CASSLAASGRSSYNEQFF	TGTGCCAGCAGCTTAGCGGCTAGCGGGAGATCCTCCTACAATGAGCAGTTCTTC	NA	TRBV11-3	18	TRBD2	TRBJ2-1
CATTGLGTGELFF	TGTGCCACTACGGGACTAGGGACCGGGGAGCTGTTTTTT	once	TRBV6-6	13	TRBD2	TRBJ2-2
CATSRGDRGTGELFF	TGTGCCACCAGCAGAGGGGACAGGGGCACCGGGGAGCTGTTTTTT	NA	TRBV15	15	TRBD1	TRBJ2-2
CASSSRGAGNEKLFF	TGTGCCAGTAGTTCCAGGGGGGCTGGTAATGAAAAACTGTTTTTT	NA	TRBV19	15	TRBD1	TRBJ1-4
CASSSGTSGSYEQYF	TGTGCCAGCAGCTCGGGGACTAGCGGGTCCTACGAGCAGTACTTC	once	TRBV11-2	15	TRBD2	TRBJ2-7
CASTLGQGTISEQFF	TGTGCCAGCACCCTGGGACAGGGGACGATCAGCGAGCAGTTCTTC	NA	TRBV5-5	15	TRBD1	TRBJ2-1
CASSRTGGSYEQYF	TGTGCCAGCAGCCGGACAGGGGGCTCCTACGAGCAGTACTTC	few	TRBV28	14	TRBD1	TRBJ2-7
CASSLDTTDTQYF	TGTGCCAGCAGTTTGGACACCACAGATACGCAGTATTTT	once	TRBV12-3/TRBV12-4	13	NA	TRBJ2-3
CASSIESFRSSGNTIYF	TGTGCCAGTAGTATCGAAAGTTTTCGAAGCTCTGGAAACACCATATATTTT	few	TRBV19	17	NA	TRBJ1-3
CASSQDANYGYTF	TGTGCCAGCAGTCAGGACGCTAACTATGGCTACACCTTC	once	TRBV28	13	NA	TRBJ1-2
CASSSRGPTVGNSPLHF	TGTGCCAGCAGCTCCCGGGGTCCGACAGTAGGAAATTCACCCCTCCACTTT	NA	TRBV7-9	17	NA	TRBJ1-6
CATRPQRYNNSPLHF	TGTGCCACCCGGCCCCAGAGGTACAATAATTCACCCCTCCACTTT	NA	TRBV2	15	NA	TRBJ1-6
CASSPAYEQYF	TGTGCCAGCAGCCCTGCCTACGAGCAGTACTTC	NA	TRBV7-2	11	NA	TRBJ2-7
CASSEAGGYNEQFF	TGCGCCAGCAGTGAGGCGGGAGGCTACAATGAGCAGTTCTTC	once	TRBV10-2	14	TRBD2	TRBJ2-1
CATSTGSGDGYTF	TGTGCCACCAGTACAGGGAGTGGCGATGGCTACACCTTC	NA	TRBV24-1	13	NA	TRBJ1-2
CASSLQGAYEQYF	TGTGCCAGCAGTTTACAGGGCGCTTACGAGCAGTACTTC	NA	TRBV28	13	NA	TRBJ2-7
CASSQFATAAYEQYF	TGTGCCAGCAGCCAATTCGCGACAGCCGCCTACGAGCAGTACTTC	NA	TRBV14	15	NA	TRBJ2-7
CASSETWRNQPQHF	TGTGCCAGCAGTGAAACGTGGCGGAATCAGCCCCAGCATTTT	NA	TRBV6-4	14	NA	TRBJ1-5
CASSLLRRQETQYF	TGTGCCAGCAGTTTACTCAGGAGGCAAGAGACCCAGTACTTC	once	TRBV28	14	NA	TRBJ2-5
CARTRASGSSGANVLTF	TGTGCCAGAACAAGGGCCAGTGGCAGCTCTGGGGCCAACGTCCTGACTTTC	NA	TRBV2	17	NA	TRBJ2-6
CASSLGGRSYEQYF	TGTGCCAGCAGCTTAGGAGGGCGTTCCTACGAGCAGTACTTC	NA	TRBV7-2	14	NA	TRBJ2-7
CASSLSASQPQHF	TGTGCCAGCAGTTTATCGGCGAGTCAGCCCCAGCATTTT	NA	TRBV27	13	NA	TRBJ1-5
CASSLRQIGGYTF	TGTGCCAGCAGTTTAAGGCAGATAGGGGGCTACACCTTC	NA	TRBV12-3/TRBV12-4	13	NA	TRBJ1-2
CASSLAGMPNEKLFF	TGTGCCAGCAGCTTGGCGGGCATGCCAAATGAAAAACTGTTTTTT	NA	TRBV5-6	15	NA	TRBJ1-4
CPREGPNEQYF	TGCCCGCGGGAGGGCCCAAACGAGCAGTACTTC	NA	TRBV20-1	11	TRBD2	TRBJ2-7
CASSQRRDRGSETQYF	TGTGCCAGCAGCCAACGTCGGGACAGGGGTTCAGAGACCCAGTACTTC	once	TRBV14	16	TRBD1	TRBJ2-5
CASSPGGYYGYTF	TGTGCCAGCAGCCCAGGGGGGTACTATGGCTACACCTTC	NA	TRBV3-1/TRBV3-2	13	TRBD1	TRBJ1-2
CAWMNTEAFF	TGTGCCTGGATGAACACTGAAGCTTTCTTT	once	TRBV30	10	NA	TRBJ1-1
CASSTDERTQDSSYEQYF	TGTGCCAGCAGCACAGACGAACGGACACAGGACAGCTCCTACGAGCAGTACTTC	NA	TRBV7-9	18	NA	TRBJ2-7